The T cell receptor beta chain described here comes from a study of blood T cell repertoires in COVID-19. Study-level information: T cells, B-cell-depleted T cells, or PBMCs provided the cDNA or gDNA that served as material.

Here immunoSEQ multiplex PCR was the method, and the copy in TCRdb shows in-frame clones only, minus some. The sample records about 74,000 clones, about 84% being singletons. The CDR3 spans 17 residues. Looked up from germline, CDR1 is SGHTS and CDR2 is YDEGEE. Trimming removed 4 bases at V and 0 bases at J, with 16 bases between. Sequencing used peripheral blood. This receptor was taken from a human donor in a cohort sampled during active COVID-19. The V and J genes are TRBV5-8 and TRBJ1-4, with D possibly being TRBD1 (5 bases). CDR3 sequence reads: CASSHRDRFATNEKLFF. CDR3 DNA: TGTGCCAGCAGCCATCGTGACAGATTTGCAACTAATGAAAAACTGTTTTTT.